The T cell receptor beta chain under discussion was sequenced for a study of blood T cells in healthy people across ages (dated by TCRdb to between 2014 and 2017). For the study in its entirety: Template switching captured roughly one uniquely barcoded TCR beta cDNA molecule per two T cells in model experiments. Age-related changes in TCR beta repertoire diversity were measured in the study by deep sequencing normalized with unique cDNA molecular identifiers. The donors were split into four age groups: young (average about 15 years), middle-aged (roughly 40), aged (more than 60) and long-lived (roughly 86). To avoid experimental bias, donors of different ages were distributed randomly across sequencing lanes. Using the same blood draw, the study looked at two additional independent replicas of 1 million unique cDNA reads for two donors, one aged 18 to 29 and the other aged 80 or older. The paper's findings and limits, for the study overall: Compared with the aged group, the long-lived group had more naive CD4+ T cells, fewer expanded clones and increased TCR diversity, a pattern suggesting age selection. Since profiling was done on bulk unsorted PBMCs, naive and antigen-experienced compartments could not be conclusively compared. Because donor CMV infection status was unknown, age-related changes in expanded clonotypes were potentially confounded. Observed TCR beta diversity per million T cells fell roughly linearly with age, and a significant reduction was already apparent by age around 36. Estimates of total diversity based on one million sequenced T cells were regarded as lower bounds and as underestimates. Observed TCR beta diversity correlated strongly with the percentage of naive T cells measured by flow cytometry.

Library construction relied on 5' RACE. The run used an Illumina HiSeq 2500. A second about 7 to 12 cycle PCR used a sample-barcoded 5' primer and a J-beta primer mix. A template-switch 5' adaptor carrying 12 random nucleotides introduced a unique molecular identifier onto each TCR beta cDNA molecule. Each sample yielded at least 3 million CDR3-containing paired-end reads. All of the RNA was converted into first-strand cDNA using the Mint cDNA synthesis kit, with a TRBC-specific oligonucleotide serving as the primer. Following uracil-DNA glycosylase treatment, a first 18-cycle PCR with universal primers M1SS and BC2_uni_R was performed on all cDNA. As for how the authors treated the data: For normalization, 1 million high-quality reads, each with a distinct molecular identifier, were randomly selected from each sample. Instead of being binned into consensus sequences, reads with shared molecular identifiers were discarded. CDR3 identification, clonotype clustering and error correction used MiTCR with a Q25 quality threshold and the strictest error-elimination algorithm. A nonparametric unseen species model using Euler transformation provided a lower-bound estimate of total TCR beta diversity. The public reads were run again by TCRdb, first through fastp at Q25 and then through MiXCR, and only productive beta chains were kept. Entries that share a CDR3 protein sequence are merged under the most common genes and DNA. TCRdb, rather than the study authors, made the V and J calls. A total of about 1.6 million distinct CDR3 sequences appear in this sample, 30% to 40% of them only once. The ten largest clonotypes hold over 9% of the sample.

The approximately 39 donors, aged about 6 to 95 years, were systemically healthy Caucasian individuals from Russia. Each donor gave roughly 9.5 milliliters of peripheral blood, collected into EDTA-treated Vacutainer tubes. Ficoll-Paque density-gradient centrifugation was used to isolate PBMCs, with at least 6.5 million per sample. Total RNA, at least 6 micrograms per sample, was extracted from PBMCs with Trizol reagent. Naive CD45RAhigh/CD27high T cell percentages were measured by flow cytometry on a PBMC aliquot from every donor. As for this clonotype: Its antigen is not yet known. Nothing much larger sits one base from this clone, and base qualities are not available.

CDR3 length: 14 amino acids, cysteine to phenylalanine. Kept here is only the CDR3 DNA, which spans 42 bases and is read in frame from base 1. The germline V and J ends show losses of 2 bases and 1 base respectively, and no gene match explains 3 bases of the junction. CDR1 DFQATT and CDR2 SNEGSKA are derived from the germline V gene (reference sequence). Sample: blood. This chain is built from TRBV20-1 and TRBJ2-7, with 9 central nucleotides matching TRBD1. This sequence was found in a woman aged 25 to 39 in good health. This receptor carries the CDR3 CSARNRGPSYEQYF. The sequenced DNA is TGCAGTGCTAGAAACAGGGGGCCTTCCTACGAGCAGTACTTC.